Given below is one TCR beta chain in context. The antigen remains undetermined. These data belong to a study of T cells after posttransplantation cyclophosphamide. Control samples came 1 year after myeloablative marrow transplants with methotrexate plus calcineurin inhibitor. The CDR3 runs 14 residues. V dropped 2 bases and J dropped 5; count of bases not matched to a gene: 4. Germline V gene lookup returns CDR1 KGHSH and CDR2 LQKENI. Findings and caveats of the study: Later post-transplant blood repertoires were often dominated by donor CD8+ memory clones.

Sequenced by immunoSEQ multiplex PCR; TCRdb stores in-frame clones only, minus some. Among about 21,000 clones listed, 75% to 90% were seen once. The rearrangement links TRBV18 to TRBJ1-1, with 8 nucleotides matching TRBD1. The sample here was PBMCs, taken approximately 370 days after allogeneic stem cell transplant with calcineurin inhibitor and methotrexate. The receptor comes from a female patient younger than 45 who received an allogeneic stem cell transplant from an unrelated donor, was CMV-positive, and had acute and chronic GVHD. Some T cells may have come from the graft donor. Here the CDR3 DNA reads TGTGCCAGCTCACCATTACAGGGGGAGACTGAAGCTTTCTTT. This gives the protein CASSPLQGETEAFF.